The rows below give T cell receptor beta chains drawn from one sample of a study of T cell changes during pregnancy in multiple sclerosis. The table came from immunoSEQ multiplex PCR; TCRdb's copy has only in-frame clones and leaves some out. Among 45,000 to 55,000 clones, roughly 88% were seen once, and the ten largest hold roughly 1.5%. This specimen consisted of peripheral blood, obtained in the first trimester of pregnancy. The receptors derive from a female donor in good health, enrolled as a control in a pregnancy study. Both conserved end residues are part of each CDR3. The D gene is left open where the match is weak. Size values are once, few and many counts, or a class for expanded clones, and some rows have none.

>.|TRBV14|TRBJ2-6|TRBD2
CASSNRRLAGNSGANVLTF
TGTGCCAGCAGCAACCGGCGACTAGCGGGGAACTCTGGGGCCAACGTCCTGACTTTC
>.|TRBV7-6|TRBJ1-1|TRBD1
CASSPRDSANTEAFF
TGTGCCAGCAGCCCCCGGGACAGCGCGAACACTGAAGCTTTCTTT
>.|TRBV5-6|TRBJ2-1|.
CASSFDRSYNEQFF
TGTGCCAGCAGCTTTGACAGGTCCTACAATGAGCAGTTCTTC
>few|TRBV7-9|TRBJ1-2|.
CASSLVGRGSTF
.
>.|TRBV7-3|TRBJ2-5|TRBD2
CASSPQGGLETQYF
TGTGCCAGCAGCCCCCAGGGAGGGCTTGAGACCCAGTACTTC
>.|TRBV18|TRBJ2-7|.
CASSPGDYEQYF
TGTGCCAGCTCACCCGGGGACTACGAGCAGTACTTC
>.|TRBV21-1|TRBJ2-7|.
CASSKGGYEQYF
TGTGCCAGCAGCAAAGGCGGTTACGAGCAGTACTTC
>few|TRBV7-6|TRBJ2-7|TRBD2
CASSLVAGPYEQYF
TGTGCCAGCAGCTTAGTAGCGGGGCCCTACGAGCAGTACTTC
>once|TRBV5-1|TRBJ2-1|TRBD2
CASSDGTSGDEQFF
TGCGCCAGCAGCGACGGGACTAGTGGTGATGAGCAGTTCTTC
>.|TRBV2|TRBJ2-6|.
CASSAQGGHSGANVLTF
TGTGCCAGCAGTGCCCAGGGGGGCCACTCTGGGGCCAACGTCCTGACTTTC
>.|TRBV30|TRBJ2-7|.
CAWSPTSYGEQYF
TGTGCCTGGAGCCCCACTAGTTACGGCGAGCAGTACTTC
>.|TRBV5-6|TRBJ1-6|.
CASSFGGDVNNSPLHF
TGTGCCAGCAGCTTTGGAGGGGACGTGAATAATTCACCCCTCCACTTT
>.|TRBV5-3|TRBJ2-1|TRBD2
CARSLTSGVYNEQFF
TGTGCCAGAAGCTTGACTAGCGGGGTTTACAATGAGCAGTTCTTC
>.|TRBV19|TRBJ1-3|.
CASEGSLSGNTIYF
TGTGCCAGCGAGGGATCTTTATCTGGAAACACCATATATTTT
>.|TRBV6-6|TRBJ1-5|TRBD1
CASSYFGQGGNQPQHF
TGTGCCAGCAGTTATTTCGGACAGGGGGGGAATCAGCCCCAGCATTTT
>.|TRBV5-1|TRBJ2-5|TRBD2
CASKVSGNQETQYF
TGCGCCAGCAAGGTTAGCGGGAACCAAGAGACCCAGTACTTC
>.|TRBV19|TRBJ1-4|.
CASRKGEFNEKLFF
TGTGCCAGTAGGAAGGGGGAATTTAATGAAAAACTGTTTTTT
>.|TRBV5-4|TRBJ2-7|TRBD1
CASSHQDRGRHEQYF
TGTGCCAGCAGCCATCAGGACAGGGGGCGACACGAGCAGTACTTC
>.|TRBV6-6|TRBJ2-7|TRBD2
CASRDRLADPRGEQYF
TGTGCCAGCAGAGACCGACTAGCGGACCCGAGGGGCGAGCAGTACTTC
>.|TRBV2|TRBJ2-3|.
CASSPGLLNRDTQYF
TGTGCCAGCAGTCCGGGACTGTTAAATAGGGATACGCAGTATTTT
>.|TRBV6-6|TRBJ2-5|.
CASTSAETQYF
TGTGCCAGCACTAGCGCGGAGACCCAGTACTTC
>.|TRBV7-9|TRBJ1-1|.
CASSAPSNTEAFF
TGTGCCAGCAGCGCGCCGAGTAACACTGAAGCTTTCTTT
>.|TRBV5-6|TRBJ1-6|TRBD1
CASSFKTGETSSPLHF
TGTGCCAGCAGCTTCAAGACAGGGGAGACAAGTTCACCCCTCCACTTT
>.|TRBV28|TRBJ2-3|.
CATRGAGHTDTQYF
TGTGCCACCCGGGGGGCGGGACACACAGATACGCAGTATTTT
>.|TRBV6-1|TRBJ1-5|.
CASNPWGGQPQHF
TGTGCCAGCAACCCATGGGGGGGACAGCCCCAGCATTTT